The rows below give T cell receptor beta chains drawn from one sample of a study of CD8+ T cells in alopecia areata. Clones were sequenced by immunoSEQ multiplex PCR, and TCRdb holds only the in-frame ones, with some missing. The sample holds around 140,000 clones; around 47% are singletons and the top ten take around 7%. Input material: CD4+ T cells sorted from blood. These receptors were collected from a human donor with alopecia areata. CDR3s include the opening cysteine and the closing phenylalanine or tryptophan. Each record gives: V gene, CDR3 length, CDR3 protein.

>TRBV20-1|10
CSARAWDDYF
>TRBV6-5|14
CASSYRRGNTEAFF
>TRBV19|15
CASSSVDRAYNEQFF
>TRBV23-1|11
CASSHVGVLFF
>TRBV15|13
CATSRDLLEKQYF
>TRBV14|18
CASSQEGLLAGVTNEQFF
>TRBV11-2|14
CASSPVVRGNEQYF
>TRBV5-6|16
CASSANNGYSNQPQHF
>TRBV7-3|17
CASSLGASGRSYNEQFF
>TRBV6-5|16
CASSYRGRTSTDTQYF
>TRBV29-1|13
CSVSRGRQDTQYF
>TRBV29-1|13
CSVEGQYNTEAFF
>TRBV27|12
CASSDRVGTQYF
>TRBV29-1|12
CSARTGDYGYTF
>TRBV2|13
CASNAGGTDTQYF
>TRBV5-1|15
CASSGGQGSYNEQFF
>TRBV5-1|13
CASSSDTNTEAFF
>TRBV7-3|14
CASSLNQLNTEAFF
>TRBV28|19
CASSLYPPQGVGGANVLTF
>TRBV28|14
CASRNTGENTEAFF
>TRBV29-1|14
CSVHSGGSAGTQYF
>TRBV11-2|14
CASTTPRRGDGYTF
>TRBV6-5|13
CASTSGGDYGYTF
>TRBV5-1|13
CASSFEGTDTQYF
>TRBV5-4|14
CASSRASGANVLTF
>TRBV30|16
CAWSVPGQVIPGELFF
>TRBV19|12
CASSSRKETQYF
>TRBV10-3|13
CAIRDTALYEQYF
>TRBV28|11
CASSLREAQYF
>TRBV11-1|14
CASSLRGGYNEQFF
>TRBV7-3|12
CASSPNTNEQFF
>TRBV11-2|14
CASSSARWNTEAFF
>TRBV5-1|13
CASSSRTAETQYF
>TRBV7-9|15
CASSLTDSSGNTIYF
>TRBV7-9|14
CASSSTEYQETQYF
>TRBV29-1|13
CSVGLVSYNEQFF
>TRBV29-1|14
CSVAGYPRADTQYF
>TRBV14|14
CASSQADYLREQYF
>TRBV30|13
CAWAGQNYNEQFF
>TRBV29-1|14
CSVGTSGNTGELFF
>TRBV7-9|12
CASSIRLDGYTF
>TRBV30|14
CALNRQGTNYGYTF
>TRBV15|16
CATSDHGTPSTDTQYF
>TRBV6-1|12
CASSRRGGELFF
>TRBV28|11
CATQGARTQYF
>TRBV27|16
CASSQPGGVGTDTQYF
>TRBV28|16
CASSSAGATGANVLTF
>TRBV18|12
CASSPLPYEQYF
>TRBV30|17
CAWTTGGLAGTYYEQYF
>TRBV11-3|14
CASSLGEPYYGYTF
>TRBV30|14
CAWTDPPATYEQYF
>TRBV4-1|16
CASSQSSLPGDQPQHF
>TRBV11-1|13
CASSLVSAPEAFF
>TRBV2|14
CASSPNQGRQPQHF
>TRBV19|11
CASSMDLWLFF
>TRBV6-5|15
CASSITSFPNNEQFF
>TRBV7-9|11
CASSQGGEQYF